A selection of T cell receptor beta chains follows, all from one sample in a study of T cells in Graves' hyperthyroidism and ophthalmopathy. TCRdb analysed the multiplex PCR reads with MiXCR anew, one entry per CDR3 protein. The profile covers around 420,000 distinct CDR3 sequences, with roughly 13% appearing a single time and 5% to 6% taken by the ten largest. Input material: blood. Receptors originate from a woman between 18 and 30 years old with Graves' hyperthyroidism. The CDR3 runs from the conserved cysteine through the conserved F or W.

J: TRBJ2-5
V: TRBV20-1
CDR3: CSATLNRVEETQYF

J: TRBJ1-1
V: TRBV10-1
CDR3: CASNGVLTEAFF

J: TRBJ2-1
V: TRBV12-3/TRBV12-4
CDR3: CASSLQGFYNEQFF

J: TRBJ2-1
V: TRBV6-1
CDR3: CASSDPRREQFF

J: TRBJ2-2
V: TRBV29-1
CDR3: CSGQGQRDTGELFF

J: TRBJ2-1
V: TRBV6-1
CDR3: CASIIDRTPNEQFF

J: TRBJ1-2
V: TRBV24-1
CDR3: CATSDPGGQGYTF

J: TRBJ2-7
V: TRBV10-1
CDR3: CASSSTGAERGQYF

J: TRBJ1-2
V: TRBV10-3
CDR3: CAISDPSYGYTF

J: TRBJ2-3
V: TRBV18
CDR3: CASSPPGQTNALISTDTQYF

J: TRBJ1-5
V: TRBV5-5
CDR3: CASSLRTGGNQPQHF

J: TRBJ2-7
V: TRBV20-1
CDR3: CSAPNAGGHEQYF

J: TRBJ2-7
V: TRBV3-1
CDR3: CASSHFGTPPYEQYF

J: TRBJ1-2
V: TRBV11-2
CDR3: CASSLAGGTGGYYGYTF

J: TRBJ2-3
V: TRBV7-2
CDR3: CASRPSLAGSDTQYF

J: TRBJ2-3
V: TRBV27
CDR3: CASSLRVATDTQYF

J: TRBJ2-1
V: TRBV9
CDR3: CASSVSDVNEQFF

J: TRBJ1-2
V: TRBV7-9
CDR3: CASSSGTGINYGYTF